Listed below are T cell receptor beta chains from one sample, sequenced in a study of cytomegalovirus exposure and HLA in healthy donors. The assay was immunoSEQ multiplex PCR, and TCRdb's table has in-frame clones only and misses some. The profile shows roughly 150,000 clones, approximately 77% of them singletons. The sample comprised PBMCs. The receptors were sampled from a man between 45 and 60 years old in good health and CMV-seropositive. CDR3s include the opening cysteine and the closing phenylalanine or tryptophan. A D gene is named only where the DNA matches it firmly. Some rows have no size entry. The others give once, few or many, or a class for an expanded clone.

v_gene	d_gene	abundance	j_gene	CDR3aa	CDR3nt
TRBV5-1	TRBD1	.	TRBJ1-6	CASSPRGQHNSPLHF	TGCGCCAGCAGCCCAAGGGGACAGCATAATTCACCCCTCCACTTT
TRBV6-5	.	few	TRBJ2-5	CASSYSPWGAGETQYF	TGTGCCAGCAGTTACAGTCCTTGGGGAGCGGGAGAGACCCAGTACTTC
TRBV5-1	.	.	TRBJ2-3	CASSLGEFTDTQYF	TGCGCCAGCAGCTTGGGCGAATTTACAGATACGCAGTATTTT
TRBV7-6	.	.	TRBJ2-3	CASGYLASTDTQYF	TGTGCCAGCGGATATTTAGCGAGCACAGATACGCAGTATTTT
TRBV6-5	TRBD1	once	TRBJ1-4	CASSDRGLGNEKLFF	TGTGCCAGCAGCGACAGGGGGCTGGGTAATGAAAAACTGTTTTTT
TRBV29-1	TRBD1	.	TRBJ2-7	CSVSPGQGFNSYEQYF	TGCAGCGTTTCCCCGGGACAGGGGTTTAATTCCTACGAGCAGTACTTC
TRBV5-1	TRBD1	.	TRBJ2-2	CASSLGTGSNTGELFF	TGCGCCAGCAGTTTAGGGACAGGGAGTAACACCGGGGAGCTGTTTTTT
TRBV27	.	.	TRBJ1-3	CASWVGGSNTIYF	TGTGCCAGCTGGGTCGGGGGGTCAAACACCATATATTTT
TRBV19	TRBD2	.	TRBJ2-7	CASTTTSGTYEQYF	TGTGCCAGTACCACCACTAGCGGGACCTACGAGCAGTACTTC
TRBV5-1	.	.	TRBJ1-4	CASSLLDDSSSATNEKLFF	TGCGCCAGCAGCTTGCTTGATGACAGCTCTTCGGCAACTAATGAAAAACTGTTTTTT
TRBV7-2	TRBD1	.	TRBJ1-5	CASSFSQGNQPQHF	TGTGCCAGCAGCTTCTCACAGGGGAATCAGCCCCAGCATTTT
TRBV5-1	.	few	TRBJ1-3	CASSLAGQRYGSGNTIYF	TGCGCCAGCAGCTTGGCCGGACAGCGCTATGGCTCTGGAAACACCATATATTTT
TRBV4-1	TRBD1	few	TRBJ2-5	CASSQDDRGETQYF	TGCGCCAGCAGCCAAGACGACAGGGGAGAGACCCAGTACTTC
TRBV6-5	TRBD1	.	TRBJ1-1	CASSTRTGNTEAFF	TGTGCCAGCAGTACCCGGACAGGGAACACTGAAGCTTTCTTT
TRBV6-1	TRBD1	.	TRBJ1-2	CASSQGQTFYGYTF	TGTGCCAGCAGCCAGGGACAGACCTTCTATGGCTACACCTTC
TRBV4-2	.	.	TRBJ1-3	CASSQETVFSGNTIYF	TGTGCCAGCAGCCAAGAGACAGTATTCTCTGGAAACACCATATATTTT
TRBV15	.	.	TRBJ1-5	CATSWGGNQPQHF	TGTGCCACCAGTTGGGGAGGCAATCAGCCCCAGCATTTT